Each of the 26 T cell receptor beta chains below was sequenced from the same sample in a study of cytomegalovirus exposure and HLA in healthy donors. A multiplex PCR was run with 60 Vbeta primers and 13 Jbeta primers. Sequenced by immunoSEQ multiplex PCR; TCRdb stores in-frame clones only, minus some. The repertoire holds approximately 140,000 clones, with approximately 80% as singletons. Sample: PBMCs. All receptors derive from a male donor in good health and CMV-seronegative.

This chain joins TRBV6-6 and TRBJ2-1; D is unclear. This CDR3 has 16 amino acids. V shed 5 bases and J shed 0 bases, with 14 bases lying between them. Germline loops: CDR1 MNHNY, CDR2 SVGAGI (reference sequence). For the CDR3, the DNA is TGTGCCAGCAGTCCCCACTGGTCAAGCTCCTACAATGAGCAGTTCTTC. Translation gives CASSPHWSSSYNEQFF.

This chain links TRBV12-2 with TRBJ1-5. TRBV12-2 is recorded as a pseudogene. The CDR3 spans 15 residues. The CDR3 DNA reads TGTGCAAGTCGCTTACACCCCCGGTCTGTTCAGCCCCAGCATTTT. It encodes CASRLHPRSVQPQHF.

This chain connects TRBV7-2 to TRBJ2-7; a weak D match, TRBD2 (5 bases). CDR3 length: 13 residues. V lost 5 bases, J lost 1 base, and 9 bases lay in between. In germline, CDR1 is SGHTA, CDR2 FQGNSA. The CDR3 protein is CASSGTGSYEQYF. The CDR3 region has the DNA TGTGCCAGCAGCGGTACGGGGTCCTACGAGCAGTACTTC.

V is TRBV9 and J is TRBJ1-2; possible D gene TRBD1, 5 bases. CDR3 length: 18 residues. Trimming cost V 0 bases and J 2 bases, with 20 bases left between them. CDR1 is SGDLS and CDR2 is YYNGEE in the germline V gene. CDR3: CASSVDIFVGHPNYGYTF. For the CDR3, the DNA is TGTGCCAGCAGCGTAGATATCTTTGTGGGGCATCCGAACTATGGCTACACCTTC.

V and J are TRBV18 and TRBJ2-1, with TRBD2 matching over 8 bases. The germline V gene has CDR1 KGHSH and CDR2 LQKENI. CDR3 size: 16 residues. The trim removed 6 bases at V and 5 bases at J, leaving 12 bases unmatched. CDR3 sequence reads: CASSPAGAGGNNEQFF. The CDR3 region has the DNA TGTGCCAGCTCCCCCGCCGGGGCGGGGGGAAACAATGAGCAGTTCTTC.

V and J are TRBV5-1 and TRBJ1-2, with 7 bases fitting TRBD1. Germline V gives CDR1 SGHRS, CDR2 YFSETQ. CDR3 length equals 15 residues. With 4 bases clipped from V and 10 bases from J, the junction kept 16 bases outside the gene matches. The CDR3 nucleotides are TGCGCCAGCAGCCCCCCCGCCGCAGGGGGTAACTTCTACACCTTC. Residues: CASSPPAAGGNFYTF.

Here the CDR3 DNA reads TGTGCCAGCAGTAGGCAGGGGGTCTATGGCTACACCTTC. Translation: CASSRQGVYGYTF. This sequence joins TRBV27 and TRBJ1-2; 7 nucleotides line up with TRBD1. The V gene's germline CDR1 is MNHEY and CDR2 SMNVEV (reference sequence). The CDR3 is 13 residues long. V lost 5 bases and J lost 4; bases outside the gene matches: 4.

The chain couples TRBV30 to TRBJ2-5; D is uncertain. Germline CDR1 reads GTSNPN; CDR2 reads SVGIG (reference sequence). With 5 bases removed from V and 4 bases from J, the gap between germline ends came to 11 bases. This CDR3 comprises 12 residues. CDR3 sequence (DNA): TGTGCCTGGGGCCCAATTCCAGAGACCCAGTACTTC. Translation gives CAWGPIPETQYF. The full variable domain, rest sourced from reference TRBV30 and TRBJ2-5, is SQTIHQWPATLVQPVGSPLSLECTVEGTSNPNLYWYRQAAGRGLQLLFYSVGIGQISSEVPQNLSASRPQDRQFILSSKKLLLSDSGFYLCAWGPIPETQYFGPGTRLLVL.

This clone appeared a few times. The chain couples TRBV6-5 to TRBJ1-4; D call uncertain. The germline V and J ends were trimmed by 6 bases and 8 bases, with 10 bases remaining between them. The germline CDR1 and CDR2 sequences are MNHEY and SVGAGI. The CDR3 extends over 12 amino acids. As DNA, the CDR3 is TGTGCCAGCAGATCCGTAGAGGAAAAACTGTTTTTT. This encodes CASRSVEEKLFF.

This clone has just a few counts. As DNA, the CDR3 is TGTGCCATCAGTGAGGGGACAAAACGGGACTATGGCTACACCTTC. It encodes CAISEGTKRDYGYTF. The chain uses TRBV10-3 and TRBJ1-2, with D perhaps matching TRBD1 (6 bases). V lost 2 bases and J 3 bases, leaving 13 bases between the germline ends. CDR3 length equals 15 residues. Germline CDR1 ENHRY, CDR2 SYGVKD.

This clone was detected a few times. V gene TRBV15 combines with J gene TRBJ1-5, with D unclear. CDR1 LNHNV and CDR2 YYDKDF come from the germline V gene (reference sequence). CDR3 length: 14 amino acids. V lost 1 base and J 4 bases, leaving 8 bases between the germline ends. CDR3 in DNA: TGTGCCACCAGCAGAGGGGGAGTGAATCAGCCCCAGCATTTT. This gives the protein CATSRGGVNQPQHF. Drawing the rest from reference TRBV15 and TRBJ1-5, the complete variable domain is DAMVIQNPRYQVTQFGKPVTLSCSQTLNHNVMYWYQQKSSQAPKLLFHYYDKDFNNEADTPDNFQSRRPNTSFCFLDIRSPGLGDTAMYLCATSRGGVNQPQHFGDGTRLSIL.

This rearrangement joins TRBV5-4 to TRBJ1-6; the D gene is possibly TRBD1 (6 bases). This CDR3 contains 16 residues. Germline V gives CDR1 SGHNT, CDR2 YYREEE (reference sequence). Trimming removed 0 bases from V and 7 bases from J, with 14 bases in between. The CDR3 DNA follows: TGTGCCAGCAGCTTGGACCCGGACAGCAGAAATTCACCCCTCCACTTT. It encodes CASSLDPDSRNSPLHF.

This sequence joins TRBV7-6 and TRBJ1-1; D call uncertain. CDR1 is SGHVS and CDR2 is FNYEAQ in the germline V gene. V was pared by 5 bases and J by 1 base, with 11 bases between. This CDR3 has 14 residues. In DNA form, the CDR3 reads TGTGCCAGCAGCCACGGGTCGGCGAACACTGAAGCTTTCTTT. Translated: CASSHGSANTEAFF.

The chain uses TRBV5-4 and TRBJ2-5; 11 nucleotides align to TRBD2. This CDR3 region has 16 residues. The ends lost 6 bases at V and 5 bases at J; junction bases unmatched: 12. Germline V lookup: CDR1 SGHNT, CDR2 YYREEE (reference sequence). CDR3 DNA sequence: TGTGCCAGCACCATAGGCCGACTAGCGGGGAAGGAGACCCAGTACTTC. It is translated as CASTIGRLAGKETQYF. Looking up the rest from reference TRBV5-4 and TRBJ2-5 gives the full variable domain: ETGVTQSPTHLIKTRGQQVTLRCSSQSGHNTVSWYQQALGQGPQFIFQYYREEENGRGNFPPRFSGLQFPNYSSELNVNALELDDSALYLCASTIGRLAGKETQYFGPGTRLLVL.

The J gene is TRBJ2-1, the V gene TRBV27, with TRBD2 matching 10 bases. CDR1 and CDR2 from the germline V gene are MNHEY and SMNVEV (reference sequence). This CDR3 spans 16 amino acids. V gave up 5 bases and J gave up 7 bases; unmatched junction bases: 11. The CDR3 loop reads CASSPHLAGVSNEQFF. The CDR3 region has the DNA TGTGCCAGCAGTCCCCATCTAGCGGGGGTATCAAATGAGCAGTTCTTC.

The chain has TRBV7-9 and TRBJ1-1; 8 bases are a match to TRBD1. The CDR3 runs to 15 residues. Germline V gene lookup returns CDR1 SEHNR and CDR2 FQNEAQ (reference sequence). V shed 2 bases and J 5 bases; nucleotides not matched to a gene: 7. In DNA form, the CDR3 reads TGTGCCAGCAGCTTACAGGGGGCTGGATATACTGAAGCTTTCTTT. This encodes CASSLQGAGYTEAFF.

The table lists this clone with a count of one. The V gene is TRBV27, the J gene TRBJ1-2, with 9 bases lining up with TRBD1. Germline loops: CDR1 MNHEY, CDR2 SMNVEV (reference sequence). Trimming removed 6 bases from V and 8 bases from J; junction bases left unmatched: 10. This CDR3 has 14 amino acids. The CDR3 sequence is CASSPPGQGRGYTF. DNA for the CDR3: TGTGCCAGCAGCCCACCCGGACAGGGGAGGGGCTACACCTTC.

This sequence joins TRBV6-4 and TRBJ2-1, with 12 positions matching TRBD1. CDR3 size: 16 residues. After removal of 6 bases from V and 7 bases from J, the junction contained 10 bases not matched to a gene. CDR1 and CDR2 (germline): MRHNA, SNTAGT. In DNA form, the CDR3 reads TGTGCCAGCAGCGTGACATTGGGACAGGGGGCGAATGAGCAGTTCTTC. Translating it yields CASSVTLGQGANEQFF.

The gene calls are TRBV19 and TRBJ1-6; D unclear. This CDR3 region has 16 residues. Germline CDR1 reads LNHDA; CDR2 reads SQIVND (reference sequence). V lost 9 bases to trimming and J lost 1 base, with 16 bases between them. The CDR3 nucleotides are TGTGCCAGCACCCCTCAGGCGTCGTCCTATAATTCACCCCTCCACTTT. Its translation: CASTPQASSYNSPLHF.

CDR3 residues: CASSPRTVYSNQPQHF. In nucleotides, the CDR3 is TGTGCCAGTAGTCCACGGACAGTTTATAGCAATCAGCCCCAGCATTTT. The chain links TRBV19 to TRBJ1-5, with a tentative D call TRBD1 (6 bases). CDR3 length: 16 residues. Germline assignment: CDR1 LNHDA and CDR2 SQIVND (reference sequence). The V end was cut by 5 bases, the J end by 0 bases, with 14 bases between.

The rearrangement uses TRBV15 and TRBJ1-6; D possibly corresponds to TRBD1 (5 bases). The CDR3 extends over 14 amino acids. Germline assignment: CDR1 LNHNV and CDR2 YYDKDF (reference sequence). Deletions cut 0 bases from V and 10 bases from J, with 10 bases between. The CDR3 protein is CATSRDREDSPLHF. The CDR3 DNA reads as TGTGCCACCAGCAGAGACAGGGAGGACTCACCCCTCCACTTT.

The chain joins TRBV5-6 to TRBJ1-2; 9 bases align to TRBD1. The germline gives CDR1 SGHDT, CDR2 YYEEEE. The CDR3 covers 15 residues. V shed 2 bases, J shed 0 bases, and the junction held 2 bases outside the gene matches. The CDR3 spells CASSFWDRANYGYTF. The DNA for the CDR3 is TGTGCCAGCAGCTTCTGGGACAGGGCTAACTATGGCTACACCTTC.

The chain has TRBV5-4 and TRBJ2-7; 10 nucleotides match TRBD1. The trim removed 7 bases at V and 3 bases at J, leaving 1 base unmatched. The CDR3 runs to 12 residues. Germline V CDR1 and CDR2: SGHNT, YYREEE (reference sequence). The CDR3 sequence: CASGTGDYEQYF. The CDR3 coding sequence is TGTGCCAGCGGGACAGGGGACTACGAGCAGTACTTC.

V is TRBV7-2 and J is TRBJ1-6; tentatively, D is TRBD1 (5 bases). This CDR3 region has 13 residues. Germline loops: CDR1 SGHTA, CDR2 FQGNSA. Trimming left V 5 bases short and J 11 bases short, with 13 bases between. In DNA, the CDR3 is TGTGCCAGCAGCGATACCAGGGTAGCACCCCTCCACTTT. Amino acid sequence: CASSDTRVAPLHF.

The rearrangement uses TRBV27 and TRBJ1-1; no definite D call. Trimming left V 2 bases short and J 0 bases short, with 10 bases between. Germline CDR1 reads MNHEY; CDR2 reads SMNVEV (reference sequence). CDR3 length equals 15 residues. CDR3 DNA: TGTGCCAGCAGTTTAATGGCGGCACTGAACACTGAAGCTTTCTTT. It codes for CASSLMAALNTEAFF.

The V gene is TRBV7-2, the J gene TRBJ1-2; D not certain. The V end was cut by 5 bases, the J end by 3 bases, with 19 bases between. This CDR3 spans 16 amino acids. Germline loops: CDR1 SGHTA, CDR2 FQGNSA. CDR3 nucleotide sequence: TGTGCCAGCAGCGAGACACTTGGGTCGAAATACTATGGCTACACCTTC. This codes for CASSETLGSKYYGYTF.